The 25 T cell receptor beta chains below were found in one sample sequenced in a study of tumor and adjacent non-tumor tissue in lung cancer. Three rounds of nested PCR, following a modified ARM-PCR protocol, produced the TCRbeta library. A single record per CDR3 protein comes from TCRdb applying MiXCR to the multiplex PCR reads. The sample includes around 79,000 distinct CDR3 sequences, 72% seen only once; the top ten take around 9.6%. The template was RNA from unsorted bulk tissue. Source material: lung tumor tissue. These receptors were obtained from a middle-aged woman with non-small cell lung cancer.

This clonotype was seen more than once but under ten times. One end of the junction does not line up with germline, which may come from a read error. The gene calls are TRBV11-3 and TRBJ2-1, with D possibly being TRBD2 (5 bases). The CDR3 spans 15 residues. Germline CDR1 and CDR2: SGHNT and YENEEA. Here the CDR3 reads CASSSRPGVYNKQFF. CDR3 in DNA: TGTGCCAGTAGCTCCCGCCCCGGGGTGTACAATAAGCAGTTCTTC.

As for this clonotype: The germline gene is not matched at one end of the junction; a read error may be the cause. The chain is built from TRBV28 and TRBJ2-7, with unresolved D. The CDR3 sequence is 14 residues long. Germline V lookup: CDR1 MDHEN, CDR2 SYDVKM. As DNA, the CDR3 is TGTGTCAGCAGCAGACCGGGCTTTGATGGAGAGCAGTACTTC. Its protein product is CVSSRPGFDGEQYF.

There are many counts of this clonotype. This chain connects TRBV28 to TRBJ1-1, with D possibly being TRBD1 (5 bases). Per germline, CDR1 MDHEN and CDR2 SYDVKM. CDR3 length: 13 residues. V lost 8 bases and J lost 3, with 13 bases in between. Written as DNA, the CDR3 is TGTGCCAGCGGATGGGGGACGGACACTGAAGCTTTCTTT. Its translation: CASGWGTDTEAFF.

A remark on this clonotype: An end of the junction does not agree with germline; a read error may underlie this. CDR3: CASSEQMPRTSFTGELFF. CDR3 coding DNA: TGTGCCAGCAGTGAACAGATGCCCAGGACTAGTTTCACCGGAGAGCTGTTTTTT. J is TRBJ2-2 and V is TRBV6-1; 7 bases are a match to TRBD2. Looked up from germline, CDR1 is MNHNS and CDR2 is SASEGT. The CDR3 covers 18 residues.

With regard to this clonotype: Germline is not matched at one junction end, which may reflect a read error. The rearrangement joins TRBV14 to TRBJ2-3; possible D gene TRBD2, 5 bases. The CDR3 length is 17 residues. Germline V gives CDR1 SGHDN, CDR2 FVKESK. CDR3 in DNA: TGTGCCAGCAGTCAAGACACGGGAATTGATGGCACAGTTACGCAGTATTTT. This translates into CASSQDTGIDGTVTQYF.

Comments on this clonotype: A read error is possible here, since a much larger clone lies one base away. DNA of the CDR3: TGTGCCAGCAGTTACGGACCTAATACGCGGTATTTT. Translating gives CASSYGPNTRYF. The chain has TRBV6-5 and TRBJ2-3; D is unresolved. Per the germline V gene, CDR1 is MNHEY and CDR2 is SVGAGI. The CDR3 is 12 amino acids.

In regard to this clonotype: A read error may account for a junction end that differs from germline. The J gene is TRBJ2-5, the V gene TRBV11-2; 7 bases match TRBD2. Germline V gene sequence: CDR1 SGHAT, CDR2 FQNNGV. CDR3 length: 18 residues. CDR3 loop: CASSRGRGSTREGGTQCF. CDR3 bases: TGTGCCAGCAGCCGAGGCCGAGGGTCAACAAGGGAGGGAGGGACCCAGTGCTTC.

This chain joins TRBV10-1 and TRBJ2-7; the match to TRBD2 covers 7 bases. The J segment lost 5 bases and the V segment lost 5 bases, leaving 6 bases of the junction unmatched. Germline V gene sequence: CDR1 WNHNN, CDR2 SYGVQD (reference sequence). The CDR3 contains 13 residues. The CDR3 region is CASSRGVIHEQYF. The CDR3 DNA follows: TGCGCCAGCAGTCGGGGGGTAATCCACGAGCAGTACTTC.

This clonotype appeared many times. The CDR3 region has the DNA TGTGCCAGCAGGTCTTCGCGGGGGGGCCTGGAGACCCAGTACTTC. This sequence encodes CASRSSRGGLETQYF. The genes are TRBV12-3 or TRBV12-4 and TRBJ2-5; TRBD2 aligns across 9 bases. CDR3 length equals 15 residues. V lost 6 bases to trimming and J lost 5 bases; unmatched junction nucleotides: 10.

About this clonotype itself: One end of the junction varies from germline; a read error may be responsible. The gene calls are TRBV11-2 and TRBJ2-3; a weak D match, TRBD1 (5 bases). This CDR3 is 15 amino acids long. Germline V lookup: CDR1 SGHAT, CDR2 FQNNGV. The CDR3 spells CASSLNRPYMDTQYF. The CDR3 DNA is TGTGCCAGCAGCTTAAACAGGCCCTATATGGATACGCAGTATTTC.

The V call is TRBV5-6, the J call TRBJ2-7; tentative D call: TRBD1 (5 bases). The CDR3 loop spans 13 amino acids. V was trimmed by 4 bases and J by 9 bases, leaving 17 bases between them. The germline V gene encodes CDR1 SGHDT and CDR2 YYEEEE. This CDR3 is CASSLHQGDGQYF. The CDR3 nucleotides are TGTGCCAGCAGCCTACACCAGGGTGACGGGCAGTACTTC.

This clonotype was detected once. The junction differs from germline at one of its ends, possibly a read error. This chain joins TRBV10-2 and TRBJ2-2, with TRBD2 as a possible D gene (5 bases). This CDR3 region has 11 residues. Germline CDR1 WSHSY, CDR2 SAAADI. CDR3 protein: CASLRTGVLFF. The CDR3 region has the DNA TGCGCCAGCCTACGTACCGGGGTGCTGTTTTTT.

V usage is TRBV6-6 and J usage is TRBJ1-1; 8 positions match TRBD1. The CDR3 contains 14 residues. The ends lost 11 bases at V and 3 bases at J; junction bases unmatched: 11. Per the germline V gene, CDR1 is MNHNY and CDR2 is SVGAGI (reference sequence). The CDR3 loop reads CAFGSGGADTEAFF. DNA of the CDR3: TGTGCCTTCGGATCAGGGGGCGCAGACACTGAAGCTTTCTTT.

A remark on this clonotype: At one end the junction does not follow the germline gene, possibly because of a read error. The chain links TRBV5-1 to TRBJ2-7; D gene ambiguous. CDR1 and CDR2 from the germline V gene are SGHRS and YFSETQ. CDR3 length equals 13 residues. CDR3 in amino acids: CASSLAKGYKQYF. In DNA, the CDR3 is TGCGCCAGCAGCTTGGCTAAGGGTTACAAGCAATACTTC.

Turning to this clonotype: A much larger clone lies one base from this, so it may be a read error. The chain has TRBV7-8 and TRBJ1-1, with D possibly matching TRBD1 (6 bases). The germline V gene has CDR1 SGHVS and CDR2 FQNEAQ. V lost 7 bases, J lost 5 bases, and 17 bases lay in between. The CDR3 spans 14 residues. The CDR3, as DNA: TGTGCCAGCAAACAGGAGACAGGCCTAACTGAAGCTTTCTTT. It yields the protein CASKQETGLTEAFF.

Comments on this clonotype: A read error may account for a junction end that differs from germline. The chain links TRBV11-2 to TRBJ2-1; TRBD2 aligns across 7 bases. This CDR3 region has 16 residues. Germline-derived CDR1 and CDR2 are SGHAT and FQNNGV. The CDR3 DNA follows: TGTACCAGCAGCTCCGACCGACTAGCCCTTGGCAATGAGCACTTCTTC. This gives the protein CTSSSDRLALGNEHFF.

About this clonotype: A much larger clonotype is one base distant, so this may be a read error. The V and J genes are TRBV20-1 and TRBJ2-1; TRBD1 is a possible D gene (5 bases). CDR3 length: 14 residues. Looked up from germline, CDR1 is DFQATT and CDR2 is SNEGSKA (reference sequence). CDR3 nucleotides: TGCATTGCTAGAGACCAGGGAACCTACAATGAGCAGTTCTTC. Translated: CIARDQGTYNEQFF.

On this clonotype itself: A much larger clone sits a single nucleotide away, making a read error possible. CDR3 DNA sequence: TGTACCAGCAGCCAGTTTTTGGGGGAACCCCCCGGGGAGCTGTTTTTT. Translation gives CTSSQFLGEPPGELFF. The rearrangement uses TRBV5-6 and TRBJ2-2; D possibly uses TRBD1 or TRBD2 (5 bases each). This CDR3 has 16 residues. Germline CDR1 is SGHDT and CDR2 is YYEEEE.

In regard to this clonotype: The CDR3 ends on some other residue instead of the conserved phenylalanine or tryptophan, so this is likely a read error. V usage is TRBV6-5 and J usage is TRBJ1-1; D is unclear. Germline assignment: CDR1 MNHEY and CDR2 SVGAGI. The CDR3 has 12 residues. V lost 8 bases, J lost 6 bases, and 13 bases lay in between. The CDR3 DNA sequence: TGTGCCAGCGGCAACAGAGGGCCTGAAGCTTTCTAT. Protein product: CASGNRGPEAFY.

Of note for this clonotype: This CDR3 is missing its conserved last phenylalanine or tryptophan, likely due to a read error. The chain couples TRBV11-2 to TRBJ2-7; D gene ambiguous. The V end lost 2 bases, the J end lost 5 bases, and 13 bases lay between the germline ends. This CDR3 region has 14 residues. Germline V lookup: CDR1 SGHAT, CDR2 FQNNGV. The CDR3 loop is CASSLQLAIHEQYL. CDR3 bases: TGTGCCAGCAGCTTACAGTTAGCCATCCACGAGCAGTACTTA.

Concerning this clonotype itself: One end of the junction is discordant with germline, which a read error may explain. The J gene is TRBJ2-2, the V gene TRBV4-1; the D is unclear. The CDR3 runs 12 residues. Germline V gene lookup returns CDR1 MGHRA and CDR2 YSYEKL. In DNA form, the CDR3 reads TGCGCCAGTAGCCTGACCGGCGGGGAGCTGTTTTTT. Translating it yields CASSLTGGELFF.

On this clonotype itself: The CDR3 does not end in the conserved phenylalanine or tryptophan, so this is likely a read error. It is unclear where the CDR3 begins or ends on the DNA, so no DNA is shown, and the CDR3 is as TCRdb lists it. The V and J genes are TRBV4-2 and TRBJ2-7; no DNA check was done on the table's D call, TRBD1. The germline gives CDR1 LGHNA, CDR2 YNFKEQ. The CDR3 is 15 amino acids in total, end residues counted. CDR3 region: CASSQEWDNSYEHYL.

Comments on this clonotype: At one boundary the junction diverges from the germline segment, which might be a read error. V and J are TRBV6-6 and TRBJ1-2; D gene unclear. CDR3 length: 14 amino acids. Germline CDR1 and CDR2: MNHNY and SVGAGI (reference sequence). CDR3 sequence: CASRIARNDYGYTF. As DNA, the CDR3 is TGTGCCAGTAGGATAGCAAGGAACGACTATGGCTATACCTTC.

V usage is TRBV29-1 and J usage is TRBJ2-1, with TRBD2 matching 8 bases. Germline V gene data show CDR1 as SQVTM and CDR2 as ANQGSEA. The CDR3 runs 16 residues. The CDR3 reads CHVAGPGGPYSSEQFF. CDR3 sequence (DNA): TGCCACGTTGCTGGGCCGGGAGGGCCGTACAGCAGTGAGCAGTTCTTC.

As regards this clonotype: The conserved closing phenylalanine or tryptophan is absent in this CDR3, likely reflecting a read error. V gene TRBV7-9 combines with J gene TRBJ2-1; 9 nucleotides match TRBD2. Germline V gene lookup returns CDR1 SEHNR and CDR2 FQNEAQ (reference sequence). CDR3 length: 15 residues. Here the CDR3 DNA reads TGTGGCAGCAGTCGTAGCGGGAGCTCCTACAATGAGCAGTTCTTG. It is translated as CGSSRSGSSYNEQFL.